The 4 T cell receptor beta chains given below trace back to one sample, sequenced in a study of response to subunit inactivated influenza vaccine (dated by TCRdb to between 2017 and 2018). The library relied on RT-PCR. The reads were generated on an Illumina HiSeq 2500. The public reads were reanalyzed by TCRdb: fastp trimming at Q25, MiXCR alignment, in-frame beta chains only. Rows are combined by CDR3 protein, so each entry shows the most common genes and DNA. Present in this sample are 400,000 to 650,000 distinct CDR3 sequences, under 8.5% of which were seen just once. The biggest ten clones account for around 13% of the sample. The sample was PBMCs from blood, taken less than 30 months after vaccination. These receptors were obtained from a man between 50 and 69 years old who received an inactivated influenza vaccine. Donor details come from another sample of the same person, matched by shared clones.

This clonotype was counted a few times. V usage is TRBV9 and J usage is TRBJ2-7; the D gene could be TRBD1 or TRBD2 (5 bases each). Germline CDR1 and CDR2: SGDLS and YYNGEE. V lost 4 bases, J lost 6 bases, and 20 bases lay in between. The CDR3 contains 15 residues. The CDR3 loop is CASSPLAHRGSEQYF. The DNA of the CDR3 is TGTGCCAGCAGCCCACTTGCACATCGGGGCTCCGAGCAGTACTTC.

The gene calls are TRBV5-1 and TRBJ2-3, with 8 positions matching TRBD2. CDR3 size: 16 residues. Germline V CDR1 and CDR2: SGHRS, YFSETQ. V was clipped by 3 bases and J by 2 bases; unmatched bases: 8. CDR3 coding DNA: TGCGCCAGCAGCTCCCCGGGGGGGCTGAACACAGATACGCAGTATTTT. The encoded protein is CASSSPGGLNTDTQYF.

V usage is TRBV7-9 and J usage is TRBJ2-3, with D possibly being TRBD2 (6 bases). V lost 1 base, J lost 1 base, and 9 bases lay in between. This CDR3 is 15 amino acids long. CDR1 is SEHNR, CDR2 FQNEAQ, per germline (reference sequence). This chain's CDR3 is CASSLEAGRTDTQYF. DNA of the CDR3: TGTGCCAGCAGCTTAGAGGCGGGACGCACAGATACGCAGTATTTT. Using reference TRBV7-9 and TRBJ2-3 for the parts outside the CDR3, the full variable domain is DTGVSQNPRHKITKRGQNVTFRCDPISEHNRLYWYRQTLGQGPEFLTYFQNEAQLEKSRLLSDRFSAERPKGSFSTLEIQRTEQGDSAMYLCASSLEAGRTDTQYFGPGTRLTVL.

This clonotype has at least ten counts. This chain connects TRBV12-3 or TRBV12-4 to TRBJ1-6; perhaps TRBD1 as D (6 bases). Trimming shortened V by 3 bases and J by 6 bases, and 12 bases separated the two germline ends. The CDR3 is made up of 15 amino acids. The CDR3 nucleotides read TGTGCCAGCAGTTTTGGGGGGACATTTAATTCACCCCTCCACTTT. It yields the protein CASSFGGTFNSPLHF.